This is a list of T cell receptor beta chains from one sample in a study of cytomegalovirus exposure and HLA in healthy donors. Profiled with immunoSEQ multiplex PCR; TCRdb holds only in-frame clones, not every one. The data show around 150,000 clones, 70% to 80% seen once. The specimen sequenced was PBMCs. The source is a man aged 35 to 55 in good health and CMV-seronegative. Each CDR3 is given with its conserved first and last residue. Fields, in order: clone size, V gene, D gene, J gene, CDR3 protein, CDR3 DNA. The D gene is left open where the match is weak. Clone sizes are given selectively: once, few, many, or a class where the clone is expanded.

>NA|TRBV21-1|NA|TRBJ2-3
CARQGPDTQYF
TGTGCCAGGCAGGGCCCAGATACGCAGTATTTT
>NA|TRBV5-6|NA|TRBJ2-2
CASSLGGAGELFF
TGTGCCAGCAGCTTGGGGGGGGCCGGGGAGCTGTTTTTT
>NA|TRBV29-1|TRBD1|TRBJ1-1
CSGETGEDTEAFF
TGCAGCGGTGAGACAGGGGAAGACACTGAAGCTTTCTTT
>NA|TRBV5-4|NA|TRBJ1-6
CASSLTEDSPLHF
TGTGCCAGCAGCCTGACAGAGGACTCACCCCTCCACTTT
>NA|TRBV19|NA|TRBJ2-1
CASSRSPLANSDNEQFF
TGTGCCAGTAGCCGGTCCCCCTTAGCGAATTCCGACAATGAGCAGTTCTTC
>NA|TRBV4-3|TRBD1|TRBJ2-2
CASSQEMGQGAAGELFF
TGCGCCAGCAGCCAAGAAATGGGACAGGGGGCCGCCGGGGAGCTGTTTTTT
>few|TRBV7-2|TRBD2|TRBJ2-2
CASSPRAGKNTGELFF
TGTGCCAGCAGTCCTCGAGCGGGAAAGAACACCGGGGAGCTGTTTTTT
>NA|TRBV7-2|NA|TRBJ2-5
CASSVEETQYF
TGTGCCAGCAGCGTCGAAGAGACCCAGTACTTC
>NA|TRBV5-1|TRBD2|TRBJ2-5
CASSRWGGSGSNPKEETQYF
TGCGCCAGCAGCCGGTGGGGGGGTAGCGGGAGTAACCCCAAGGAGGAGACCCAGTACTTC
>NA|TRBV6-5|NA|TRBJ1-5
CASSYSQANQPQHF
TGTGCCAGCAGTTACTCGCAGGCCAATCAGCCCCAGCATTTT
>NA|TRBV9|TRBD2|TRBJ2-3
CASSVEGLAGGFPSTDTQYF
TGTGCCAGCAGCGTAGAGGGTCTGGCGGGAGGGTTCCCTAGCACAGATACGCAGTATTTT
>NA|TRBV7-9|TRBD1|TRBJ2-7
CASSSRQGSSYEQYF
TGTGCCAGCAGCAGCCGACAGGGGAGCTCCTACGAGCAGTACTTC
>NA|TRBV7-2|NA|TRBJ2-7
CASSRPGNEQYF
TGTGCCAGCAGCCGCCCAGGGAACGAGCAGTACTTC
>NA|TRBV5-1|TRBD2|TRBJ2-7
CASSLWVAGVGSDEQYF
TGCGCCAGCAGCTTGTGGGTAGCGGGAGTTGGGTCGGACGAGCAGTACTTC
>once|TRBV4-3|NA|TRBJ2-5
CASSQEGLQETQYF
TGCGCCAGCAGCCAGGAGGGCCTTCAAGAGACCCAGTACTTC
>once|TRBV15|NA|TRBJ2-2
CATSRDLSTGELFF
TGTGCCACCAGCAGAGATCTTAGCACCGGGGAGCTGTTTTTT
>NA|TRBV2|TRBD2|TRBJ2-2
CASSVLAGNTGELFF
TGTGCCAGCAGTGTCCTAGCGGGAAACACCGGGGAGCTGTTTTTT
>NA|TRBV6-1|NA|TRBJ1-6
CASGLQGMDSPLHF
TGTGCCAGCGGATTACAGGGTATGGATTCACCCCTCCACTTT
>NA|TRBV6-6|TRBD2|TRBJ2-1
CASSYSLASGHHEQFF
TGTGCCAGCAGTTACTCATTGGCTAGCGGACACCATGAGCAGTTCTTC
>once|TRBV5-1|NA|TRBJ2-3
CASSLVGRLGTDTQYF
TGCGCCAGCAGCTTGGTGGGAAGACTAGGGACAGATACGCAGTATTTT
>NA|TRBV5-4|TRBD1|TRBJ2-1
CASSLGQGMYNEQFF
TGTGCCAGCAGCTTGGGACAGGGGATGTACAATGAGCAGTTCTTC
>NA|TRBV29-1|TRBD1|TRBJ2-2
CSVRTGGAGELFF
TGCAGCGTTAGGACAGGTGGGGCCGGGGAGCTGTTTTTT
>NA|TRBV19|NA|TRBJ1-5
CASSTQGSNQPQHF
TGTGCCAGTAGTACCCAGGGTAGCAATCAGCCCCAGCATTTT
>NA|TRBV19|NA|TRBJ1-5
CASSIILWQANQPQHF
TGTGCCAGTAGTATTATTTTATGGCAGGCGAATCAGCCCCAGCATTTT
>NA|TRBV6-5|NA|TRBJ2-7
CASSYSMGGNEQYF
TGTGCCAGCAGTTACTCGATGGGAGGTAACGAGCAGTACTTC
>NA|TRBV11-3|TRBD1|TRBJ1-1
CASSLGDSTEAFF
TGTGCCAGCAGCTTAGGGGACAGCACTGAAGCTTTCTTT
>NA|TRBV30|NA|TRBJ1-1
CAWSSPSQGVF
TGTGCCTGGAGCTCCCCCTCCCAAGGGGTCTTT
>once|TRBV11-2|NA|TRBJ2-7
CASSSTWRSAQYF
TGTGCCAGCAGCTCCACTTGGCGGTCCGCGCAGTACTTC
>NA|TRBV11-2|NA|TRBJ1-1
CASSLDGAVRGAFF
TGTGCCAGCAGCTTAGATGGTGCTGTCCGGGGGGCTTTCTTT
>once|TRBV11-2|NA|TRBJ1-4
CASSFRRADEKLFF
TGTGCCAGCAGCTTCCGCAGGGCGGATGAAAAACTGTTTTTT
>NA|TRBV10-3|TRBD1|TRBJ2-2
CAINDRGQRNTGELFF
TGTGCCATCAACGATAGGGGGCAAAGGAACACCGGGGAGCTGTTTTTT
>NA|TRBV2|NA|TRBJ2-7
CASSERSLAGGYEQYF
TGTGCCAGCAGTGAAAGGTCCCTGGCAGGAGGCTACGAGCAGTACTTC
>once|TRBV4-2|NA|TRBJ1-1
CASSQDRVGDTEAFF
TGTGCCAGCAGCCAAGACAGGGTAGGTGACACTGAAGCTTTCTTT
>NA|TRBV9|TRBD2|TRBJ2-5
CASSVGASGGLQETQYF
TGTGCCAGCAGCGTAGGCGCTAGCGGGGGATTACAAGAGACCCAGTACTTC
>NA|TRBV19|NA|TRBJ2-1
CASSSGLKQFF
TGTGCCAGTAGTTCCGGACTAAAGCAGTTCTTC
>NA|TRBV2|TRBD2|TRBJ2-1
CASSGGLAGVYEQFF
TGTGCCAGCAGTGGGGGACTAGCGGGAGTCTATGAGCAGTTCTTC
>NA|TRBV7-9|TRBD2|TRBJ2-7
CASSYPGLAGPATLGEQYF
TGTGCCAGCAGCTACCCGGGACTAGCGGGACCCGCTACCTTGGGGGAGCAGTACTTC
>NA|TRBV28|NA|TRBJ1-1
CASSPGLPEAFF
TGTGCCAGCAGTCCAGGGCTACCTGAAGCTTTCTTT
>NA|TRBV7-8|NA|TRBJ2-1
CASSLSRVYNEQFF
TGTGCCAGCAGCTTATCCAGGGTCTACAATGAGCAGTTCTTC
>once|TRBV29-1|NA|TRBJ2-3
CSVLPSTDTQYF
TGCAGCGTTCTCCCGAGCACAGATACGCAGTATTTT
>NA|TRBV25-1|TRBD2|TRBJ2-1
CASSEAASGRGQFF
TGTGCCAGCAGTGAAGCGGCTAGCGGGAGAGGTCAGTTCTTC
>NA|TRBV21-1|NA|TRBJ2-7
CASSYPSGSFDEQYF
TGTGCCAGCAGCTACCCTAGCGGGAGTTTCGACGAGCAGTACTTC
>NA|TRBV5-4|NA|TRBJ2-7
CASNWRDRDEQYF
TGTGCCAGCAACTGGCGGGACAGAGACGAGCAGTACTTC